Presented here are 25 T cell receptor beta chains from one specimen sequenced in a study of beta chain features in type 1 diabetes. What was sequenced were expressed TCRB transcripts, since all of the isolated RNA had been reverse transcribed. Assay: immunoSEQ multiplex PCR; the TCRdb copy retains only in-frame clones and omits some. There are hundreds of thousands of clones in the sample; less than 20% occur only once, and about 0.086% lies in the top ten. Source material: naive CD4+ T cells from blood. These receptors originate from a man younger than 30 in good health.

The gene calls are TRBV7-6 and TRBJ1-5, with D tentatively TRBD1 (5 bases). CDR3 length: 15 amino acids. The germline V gene encodes CDR1 SGHVS and CDR2 FNYEAQ. V lost 5 bases to trimming and J lost 7 bases, with 18 bases between them. CDR3 region: CASSPLRGSRQPQHF. The CDR3 DNA reads TGTGCCAGCAGCCCCCTTAGGGGATCTCGGCAGCCCCAGCATTTT.

The chain carries TRBV5-1 and TRBJ2-2; 11 bases are a match to TRBD2. Germline V gene sequence: CDR1 SGHRS, CDR2 YFSETQ. The length of the CDR3 is 16 residues. V lost 4 bases to trimming and J lost 4 bases; unmatched junction nucleotides: 6. CDR3 DNA: TGCGCCAGCAGCCTGGGACTAGCGGTCGGCACCGGGGAGCTGTTTTTT. It yields the protein CASSLGLAVGTGELFF.

This clone appeared a few times. This sequence joins TRBV6-1 and TRBJ2-7; D is unresolved. This CDR3 is built from 15 residues. V lost 8 bases and J lost 6, with 23 bases in between. From germline, CDR1 is MNHNS and CDR2 SASEGT. CDR3 bases: TGTGCCAGCGATGAGAATAGATTATTTTCAGGCGAGCAGTACTTC. The encoded protein is CASDENRLFSGEQYF.

This clone appeared a few times. This chain uses TRBV28 with TRBJ2-1; 11 bases match TRBD1. Germline values: CDR1 MDHEN, CDR2 SYDVKM. This CDR3 has 14 residues. The V and J ends lost 6 bases and 5 bases, in that order; junction bases with no gene match: 3. Written as DNA, the CDR3 is TGTGCCAGCAGCGGGACAGGGGGGGACAATGAGCAGTTCTTC. Protein sequence: CASSGTGGDNEQFF.

The chain uses TRBV11-2 and TRBJ2-1; no reliable D call. Trimming pared 2 bases from V and 1 base from J, leaving 9 bases between. The germline V gene encodes CDR1 SGHAT and CDR2 FQNNGV. The CDR3 covers 15 residues. The DNA of the CDR3 is TGTGCCAGCAGCTTATCGATAGGGTCCTACAATGAGCAGTTCTTC. Its translation: CASSLSIGSYNEQFF.

V gene TRBV28 combines with J gene TRBJ1-1; D not resolved. V lost 5 bases and J lost 0, with 10 bases in between. Germline V lookup: CDR1 MDHEN, CDR2 SYDVKM. The CDR3 runs 14 residues. The CDR3 region has the DNA TGTGCCAGCAGTCGCAGAGATATGAACACTGAAGCTTTCTTT. It translates to CASSRRDMNTEAFF.

This chain connects TRBV4-2 to TRBJ2-7, with TRBD2 identical over 9 bases. Unmatched junction bases numbered 6, after V lost 0 bases and J lost 3 bases. The CDR3 sequence is 16 residues long. CDR1 is LGHNA and CDR2 is YNFKEQ in the germline V gene. CDR3 loop: CASSQDLAGKIYEQYF. For the CDR3, the DNA is TGTGCCAGCAGCCAAGACCTAGCGGGGAAAATCTACGAGCAGTACTTC.

A few counts support this clone. This sample includes further DNA sequences coding for the same CDR3. V usage is TRBV5-1 and J usage is TRBJ2-3; D is unresolved. Trimming stripped 0 bases from V and 0 bases from J, with 5 bases between. Germline CDR1 SGHRS, CDR2 YFSETQ. The CDR3 loop spans 14 amino acids. The DNA of the CDR3 is TGCGCCAGCAGCTTGGGGGGAAGCACAGATACGCAGTATTTT. It yields the protein CASSLGGSTDTQYF.

This clone was observed a handful of times. This chain uses TRBV7-9 with TRBJ2-1, with D maybe TRBD1 (5 bases). The CDR3 is 13 residues long. Germline V gene sequence: CDR1 SEHNR, CDR2 FQNEAQ (reference sequence). V was shortened by 2 bases and J by 9 bases, with 11 bases between the two germline ends. The CDR3 region is CASSLSGSVEQFF. The CDR3 nucleotides read TGTGCCAGCAGCTTATCAGGGTCGGTTGAGCAGTTCTTC.

This clone has more than one count but fewer than ten. The chain recombines TRBV19 with TRBJ2-2; D remains unclear. CDR3 length: 15 amino acids. Germline values: CDR1 LNHDA, CDR2 SQIVND (reference sequence). Trimming removed 3 bases from V and 6 bases from J, with 14 bases in between. The CDR3 here is CASSIGGPMSGELFF. In nucleotides, the CDR3 is TGTGCCAGTAGTATTGGTGGACCCATGTCCGGGGAGCTGTTTTTT.

V is TRBV18 and J is TRBJ2-3; D gene uncertain. V lost 3 bases and J 4 bases, leaving 14 bases between the germline ends. The CDR3 runs to 15 residues. Germline V gene lookup returns CDR1 KGHSH and CDR2 LQKENI. The DNA for the CDR3 is TGTGCCAGCTCACCGAATAGGCCCGGAGCAGATACGCAGTATTTT. Encoded protein: CASSPNRPGADTQYF.

The CDR3 sequence: CASREQINTGELFF. CDR3 coding DNA: TGCGCCAGCCGAGAACAGATTAACACCGGGGAGCTGTTTTTT. V and J are TRBV5-1 and TRBJ2-2; D remains ambiguous. V dropped 7 bases and J dropped 2 bases, with 12 bases sitting between them. The CDR3 is made up of 14 amino acids. In germline, CDR1 is SGHRS, CDR2 YFSETQ.

The V and J genes are TRBV7-9 and TRBJ1-6; 10 bases fit TRBD1. From germline, CDR1 is SEHNR and CDR2 FQNEAQ (reference sequence). V gave up 3 bases and J gave up 10 bases; unmatched junction bases: 12. CDR3 length: 17 residues. CDR3 amino acids: CASSLARQGADGSPLHF. For the CDR3, the DNA is TGTGCCAGCAGCTTGGCCAGACAGGGGGCGGATGGGTCACCCCTCCACTTT.

The rearrangement joins TRBV4-3 to TRBJ2-1, with D possibly being TRBD2 (6 bases). Trimming cost V 2 bases and J 9 bases, with 11 bases left between them. Germline CDR1 reads LGHNA; CDR2 reads YSLEER. CDR3 length: 13 amino acids. The CDR3 sequence: CASSQSTRGEQFF. The DNA of the CDR3 is TGCGCCAGCAGCCAATCGACGCGGGGTGAGCAGTTCTTC.

The V and J genes are TRBV29-1 and TRBJ2-7; D unclear. The CDR3 sequence is 12 residues long. V lost 4 bases and J lost 3, with 10 bases in between. Germline V CDR1 and CDR2: SQVTM, ANQGSEA. The CDR3 protein is CSVAQLNYEQYF. DNA of the CDR3: TGCAGCGTTGCACAGTTAAACTACGAGCAGTACTTC.

For this clone: At the DNA level, this CDR3 is encoded by other sequences in the same sample as well. The gene calls are TRBV19 and TRBJ2-5; D is perhaps TRBD1 or TRBD2 (5 bases each). The CDR3 totals 13 residues. Trimming stripped 5 bases from V and 5 bases from J, with 12 bases between. Germline lookup yields CDR1 LNHDA and CDR2 SQIVND (reference sequence). CDR3 amino acids: CASSGGGRETQYF. The CDR3 coding sequence is TGTGCCAGTAGTGGGGGTGGTAGGGAGACCCAGTACTTC.

This clone was seen a handful of times. This chain connects TRBV7-9 to TRBJ2-3; D not resolved. This CDR3 region has 17 residues. Germline V lookup: CDR1 SEHNR, CDR2 FQNEAQ (reference sequence). V gave up 11 bases and J gave up 0 bases, with 24 bases separating them. CDR3 bases: TGTGCCCTGATACGTCTTTCGGCGCGTGCTAGCACAGATACGCAGTATTTT. Amino acids: CALIRLSARASTDTQYF.

The chain joins TRBV20-1 to TRBJ1-1; 7 positions agree with TRBD1. Germline trimming cut 6 bases from V and 12 bases from J; bases unmatched to any gene: 10. The CDR3 is 11 amino acids. The germline V gene has CDR1 DFQATT and CDR2 SNEGSKA (reference sequence). The CDR3: CSAQGQRLPFF. The CDR3 nucleotides read TGCAGTGCCCAGGGACAGAGACTTCCTTTCTTT.

Points on this clone: The same CDR3 also results from other DNA sequences found in this sample. The chain employs TRBV18 and TRBJ1-1, with 12 positions matching TRBD1. Unmatched junction bases numbered 4, after V lost 6 bases and J lost 2 bases. This CDR3 has 15 amino acids. Germline V gene sequence: CDR1 KGHSH, CDR2 LQKENI. As DNA, the CDR3 is TGTGCCAGCTCCCCCGGGACAGGGGGCAACACTGAAGCTTTCTTT. Amino acid sequence: CASSPGTGGNTEAFF.

This chain connects TRBV6-6 to TRBJ2-1, with D possibly being TRBD2 (5 bases). Germline V gives CDR1 MNHNY, CDR2 SVGAGI (reference sequence). The CDR3 contains 13 residues. V was trimmed by 4 bases and J by 5 bases, leaving 9 bases between them. The CDR3 region is CASSFTRDNEQFF. CDR3 in DNA: TGTGCCAGCAGTTTTACTAGAGACAATGAGCAGTTCTTC.

This clone was counted a few times. A read error may account for a junction end that differs from germline. The CDR3 spells CARQTGSRTGNTIYF. For the CDR3, the DNA is TGTGCCAGACAGACAGGCTCCCGGACTGGGAACACCATATATTTT. The chain couples TRBV30 to TRBJ1-3, with D possibly being TRBD1 (6 bases). The germline V gene has CDR1 GTSNPN and CDR2 SVGIG (reference sequence). The CDR3 is 15 residues long.

This clone was observed a few times. The chain has TRBV7-2 and TRBJ2-7; TRBD2 agrees at 11 bases. V was clipped by 1 base and J by 9 bases; unmatched bases: 11. CDR1 and CDR2 (germline): SGHTA, FQGNSA. CDR3 size: 16 residues. The CDR3, as DNA: TGTGCCAGCAGCTTAGTTACTAGCGGGAGTATCGCGGGGCAGTACTTC. Residues: CASSLVTSGSIAGQYF.

This clone turned up a few times. The chain uses TRBV7-4 and TRBJ1-6; no firm D call. Germline V CDR1 and CDR2: SGHVT, SQSDAQ. This CDR3 has 14 amino acids. Trimming cost V 2 bases and J 5 bases, with 7 bases left between them. CDR3 bases: TGTGCCAGCAGCTTATTGGTGAATAATTCACCCCTCCACTTT. Its protein product is CASSLLVNNSPLHF.

In this sample, this clone turned up a few times. This chain uses TRBV6-5 with TRBJ2-5; 11 positions match TRBD1. Germline lookup yields CDR1 MNHEY and CDR2 SVGAGI. Trimming at V came to 6 bases and at J to 7 bases, leaving 7 bases not matched to a gene. The length of the CDR3 is 14 residues. CDR3 amino acids: CASRLGQGVRTQYF. In DNA, the CDR3 is TGTGCCAGCAGATTGGGACAGGGGGTACGGACCCAGTACTTC.

The chain uses TRBV4-3 and TRBJ1-3; 10 nucleotides agree with TRBD1. The CDR3 spans 16 residues. Germline V gives CDR1 LGHNA, CDR2 YSLEER. V lost 0 bases and J lost 7; bases outside the gene matches: 6. The CDR3: CASSQEADRGLNTIYF. The CDR3 DNA reads as TGCGCCAGCAGCCAAGAAGCAGACAGGGGGCTGAACACCATATATTTT.